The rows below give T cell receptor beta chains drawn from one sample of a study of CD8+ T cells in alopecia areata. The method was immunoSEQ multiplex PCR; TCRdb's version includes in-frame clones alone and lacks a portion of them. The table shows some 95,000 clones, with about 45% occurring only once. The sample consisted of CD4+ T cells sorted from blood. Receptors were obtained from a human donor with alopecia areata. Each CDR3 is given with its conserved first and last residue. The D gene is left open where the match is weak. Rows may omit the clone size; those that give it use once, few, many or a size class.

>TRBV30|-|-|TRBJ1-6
CAWSLSGGRRSPLHF
TGTGCCTGGAGTTTATCCGGGGGCCGTAGGTCACCCCTCCACTTT
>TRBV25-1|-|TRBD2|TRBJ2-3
CASSDGGGRTDTQYF
TGTGCCAGCAGTGATGGCGGGGGGCGCACAGATACGCAGTATTTT
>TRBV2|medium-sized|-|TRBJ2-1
CASSEATGMHEQFF
TGTGCCAGCAGTGAGGCCACAGGGATGCATGAGCAGTTCTTC
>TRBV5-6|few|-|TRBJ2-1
CASSPPPSRAVGNEQFF
TGTGCCAGCAGCCCTCCGCCTTCCAGGGCAGTGGGCAATGAGCAGTTCTTC
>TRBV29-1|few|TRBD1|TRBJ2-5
CSVSGGWRETQYF
TGCAGCGTTTCAGGGGGCTGGCGGGAGACCCAGTACTTC
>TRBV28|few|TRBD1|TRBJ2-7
CASSLSLGTGIDEQYF
TGTGCCAGCAGTTTATCCCTCGGGACAGGGATCGACGAGCAGTACTTC
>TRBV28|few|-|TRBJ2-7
CASTPAGEDEQYF
TGTGCCAGCACCCCCGCAGGGGAGGACGAGCAGTACTTC
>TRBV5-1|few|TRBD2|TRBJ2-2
CASSSGTSVTNTGELFF
TGCGCCAGCAGCAGCGGGACTAGCGTCACGAACACCGGGGAGCTGTTTTTT
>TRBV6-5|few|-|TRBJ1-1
CASRTGTKNTEAFF
TGTGCCAGCAGAACCGGGACTAAGAACACTGAAGCTTTCTTT
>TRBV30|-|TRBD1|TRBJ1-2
CAWRTGGGYGYTF
TGTGCCTGGAGGACAGGGGGCGGGTATGGCTACACCTTC
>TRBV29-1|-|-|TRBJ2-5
CSVQRWQGKGETQYF
TGCAGCGTCCAAAGGTGGCAGGGTAAAGGAGAGACCCAGTACTTC
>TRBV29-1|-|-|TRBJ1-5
CSVSSNDQPQHF
TGCAGCGTTTCATCCAATGATCAGCCCCAGCATTTT
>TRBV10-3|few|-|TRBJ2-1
CAIMADNEQFF
TGTGCCATCATGGCGGACAATGAGCAGTTCTTC
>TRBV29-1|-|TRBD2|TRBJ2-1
CSVDALAGYNEQFF
TGCAGCGTTGACGCCCTAGCGGGGTACAATGAGCAGTTCTTC
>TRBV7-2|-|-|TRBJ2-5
CASSLAQGTQYF
TGTGCCAGCAGCTTAGCGCAGGGGACCCAGTACTTC
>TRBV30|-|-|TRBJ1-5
CAWTEGSNQPQHF
TGTGCCTGGACCGAAGGGAGCAATCAGCCCCAGCATTTT
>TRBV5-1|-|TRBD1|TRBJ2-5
CASSLGGGQGIQETQYF
TGCGCCAGCAGCTTGGGAGGTGGACAGGGGATTCAAGAGACCCAGTACTTC
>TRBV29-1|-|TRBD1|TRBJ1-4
CSVPRDSNEKLFF
TGCAGCGTTCCACGGGACAGTAATGAAAAACTGTTTTTT
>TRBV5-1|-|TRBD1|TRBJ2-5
CASSRGQGARETQYF
TGCGCCAGCAGCAGGGGACAGGGGGCTCGGGAGACCCAGTACTTC
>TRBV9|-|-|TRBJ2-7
CASSSTGKVNEQYF
TGTGCCAGCAGTTCGACCGGGAAGGTCAACGAGCAGTACTTC
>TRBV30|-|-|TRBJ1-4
CAWRDEKLFF
TGTGCCTGGCGGGACGAAAAACTGTTTTTT
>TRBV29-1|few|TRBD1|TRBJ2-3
CSVEEGQGSDTQYF
TGCAGCGTTGAAGAGGGACAGGGTTCAGATACGCAGTATTTT
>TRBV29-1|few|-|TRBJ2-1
CSVVPGPNEQFF
TGCAGCGTTGTTCCGGGCCCCAATGAGCAGTTCTTC
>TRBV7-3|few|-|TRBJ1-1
CASSLKQNTEAFF
TGTGCCAGCAGCTTAAAACAGAACACTGAAGCTTTCTTT
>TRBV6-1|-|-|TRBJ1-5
CASSAADSNQPQHF
TGTGCCAGCAGTGCGGCGGATAGCAATCAGCCCCAGCATTTT
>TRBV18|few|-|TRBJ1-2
CASSPAGSDYGYTF
TGTGCCAGCTCACCAGCGGGGAGCGACTATGGCTACACCTTC
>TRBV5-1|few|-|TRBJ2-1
CASSLAVGSSYNEQFF
TGCGCCAGCAGCTTGGCCGTGGGCAGCTCCTACAATGAGCAGTTCTTC
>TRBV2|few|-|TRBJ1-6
CASSGTSGTLHF
TGTGCCAGCAGTGGGACTTCTGGGACCCTCCACTTT
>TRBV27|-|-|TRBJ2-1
CASLGGSSYNEQFF
TGTGCCAGCCTGGGGGGAAGCTCCTACAATGAGCAGTTCTTC
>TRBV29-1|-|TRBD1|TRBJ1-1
CSGGQGKNTEAFF
TGCAGCGGGGGACAGGGTAAGAACACTGAAGCTTTCTTT
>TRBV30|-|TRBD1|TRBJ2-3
CAWTKQGGTDTQYF
TGTGCCTGGACTAAACAGGGGGGCACAGATACGCAGTATTTT
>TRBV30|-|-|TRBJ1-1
CAWSVGEGTEAFF
TGTGCCTGGAGTGTGGGGGAGGGCACTGAAGCTTTCTTT
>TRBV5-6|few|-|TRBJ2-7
CASSLGPTYEQYF
TGTGCCAGCAGCTTGGGACCCACCTACGAGCAGTACTTC
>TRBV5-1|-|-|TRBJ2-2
CASSMGHMNTGELFF
TGCGCCAGCAGTATGGGACACATGAACACCGGGGAGCTGTTTTTT
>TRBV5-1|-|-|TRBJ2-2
CASPLEANTGELFF
TGCGCCAGTCCTTTAGAGGCGAACACCGGGGAGCTGTTTTTT
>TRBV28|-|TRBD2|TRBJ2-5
CASSSGTSRETQYF
TGTGCCAGCAGTTCCGGGACTAGTAGAGAGACCCAGTACTTC
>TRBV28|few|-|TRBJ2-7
CASSSTASLVVQYF
TGTGCCAGCAGTTCGACAGCGTCCCTTGTAGTGCAGTACTTC
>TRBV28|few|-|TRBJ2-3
CASQKLATDTQYF
TGTGCCAGTCAAAAACTAGCTACAGATACGCAGTATTTT
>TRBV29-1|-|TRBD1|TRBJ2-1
CSVRDRGFDNEQFF
TGCAGCGTCAGAGACAGGGGCTTTGACAATGAGCAGTTCTTC
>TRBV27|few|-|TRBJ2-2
CASGTGPSRTGELFF
TGTGCCAGCGGGACGGGCCCTTCTCGGACCGGGGAGCTGTTTTTT
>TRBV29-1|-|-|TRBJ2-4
CSVEDPNIQYF
TGCAGCGTTGAAGATCCGAACATTCAGTACTTC
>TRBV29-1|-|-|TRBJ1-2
CSVDLPLRGDYGYTF
TGCAGCGTTGATCTACCCCTCCGGGGTGACTATGGCTACACCTTC